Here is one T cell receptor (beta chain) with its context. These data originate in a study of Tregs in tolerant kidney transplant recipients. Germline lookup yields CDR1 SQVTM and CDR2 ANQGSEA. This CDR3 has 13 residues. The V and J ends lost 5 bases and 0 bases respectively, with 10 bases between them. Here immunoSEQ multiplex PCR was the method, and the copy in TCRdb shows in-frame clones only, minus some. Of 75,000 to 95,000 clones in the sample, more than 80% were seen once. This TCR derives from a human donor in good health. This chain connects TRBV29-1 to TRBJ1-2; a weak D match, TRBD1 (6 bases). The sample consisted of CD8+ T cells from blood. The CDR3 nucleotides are TGCAGCGTTCTGGGGGCAGCTAACTATGGCTACACCTTC. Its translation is CSVLGAANYGYTF.